This T cell receptor (beta chain) was retrieved from a study of shared clonotypes between healthy human individuals. Points on this clone: Within the sample, other DNA sequences also encode this same CDR3.

Here immunoSEQ multiplex PCR was the method, and the copy in TCRdb shows in-frame clones only, minus some. The sample yields 2 million to 3 million clones, roughly nine tenths seen once. The sequencing input was naive CD4+ T cells sorted from blood. This sample's subset: CD45RA+ positively selected. The origin of this receptor is a man between 18 and 35 years old in good health.

CDR3 sequence: CASSYSGAPYEQYF. CDR3 in DNA: TGTGCCAGCAGTTACTCAGGGGCCCCCTACGAGCAGTACTTC. V usage is TRBV6-5 and J usage is TRBJ2-7; perhaps TRBD1 as D (5 bases). Germline CDR1 is MNHEY and CDR2 is SVGAGI. V was pared by 0 bases and J by 2 bases, with 8 bases between. The CDR3 covers 14 residues.